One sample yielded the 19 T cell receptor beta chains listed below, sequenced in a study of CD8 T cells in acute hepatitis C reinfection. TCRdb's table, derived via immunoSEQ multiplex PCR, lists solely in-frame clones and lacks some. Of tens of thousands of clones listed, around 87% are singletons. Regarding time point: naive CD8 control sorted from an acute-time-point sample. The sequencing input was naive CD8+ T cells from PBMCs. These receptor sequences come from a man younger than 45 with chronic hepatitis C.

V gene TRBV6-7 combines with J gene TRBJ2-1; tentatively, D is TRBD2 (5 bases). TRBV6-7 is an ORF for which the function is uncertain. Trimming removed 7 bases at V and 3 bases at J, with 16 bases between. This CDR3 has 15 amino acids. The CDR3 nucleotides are TGTGCCAGCATTGTACCCGGGAAAAACTACAATGAGCAGTTCTTC. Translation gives CASIVPGKNYNEQFF.

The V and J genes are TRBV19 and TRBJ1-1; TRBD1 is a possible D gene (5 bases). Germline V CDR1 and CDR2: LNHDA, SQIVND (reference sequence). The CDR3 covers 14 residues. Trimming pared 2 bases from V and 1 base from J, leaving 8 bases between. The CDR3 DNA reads TGTGCCAGTAGTATAACCCAGGGGAACACTGAAGCTTTCTTT. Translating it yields CASSITQGNTEAFF. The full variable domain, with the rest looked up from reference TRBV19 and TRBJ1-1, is DGGITQSPKYLFRKEGQNVTLSCEQNLNHDAMYWYRQDPGQGLRLIYYSQIVNDFQKGDIAEGYSVSREKKESFPLTVTSAQKNPTAFYLCASSITQGNTEAFFGQGTRLTVV.

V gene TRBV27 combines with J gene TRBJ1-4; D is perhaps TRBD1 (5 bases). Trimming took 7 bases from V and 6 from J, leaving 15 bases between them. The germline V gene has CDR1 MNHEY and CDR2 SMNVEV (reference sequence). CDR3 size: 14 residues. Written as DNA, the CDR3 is TGTGCCAGCACTCAACCGGGGGAGGATGAAAAACTGTTTTTT. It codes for CASTQPGEDEKLFF. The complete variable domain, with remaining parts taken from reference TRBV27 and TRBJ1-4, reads EAQVTQNPRYLITVTGKKLTVTCSQNMNHEYMSWYRQDPGLGLRQIYYSMNVEVTDKGDVPEGYKVSRKEKRNFPLILESPSPNQTSLYFCASTQPGEDEKLFFGSGTQLSVL.

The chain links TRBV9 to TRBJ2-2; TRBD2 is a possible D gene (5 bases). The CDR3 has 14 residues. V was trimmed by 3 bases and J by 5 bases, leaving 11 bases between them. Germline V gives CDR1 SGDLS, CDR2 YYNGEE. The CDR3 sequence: CASSALDPTGELFF. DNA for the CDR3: TGTGCCAGCAGCGCACTAGACCCGACCGGGGAGCTGTTTTTT.

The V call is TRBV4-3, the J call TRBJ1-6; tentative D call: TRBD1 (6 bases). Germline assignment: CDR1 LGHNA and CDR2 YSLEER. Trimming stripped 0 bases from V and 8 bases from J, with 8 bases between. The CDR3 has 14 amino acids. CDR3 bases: TGCGCCAGCAGCCAAGAGGGGGCGGATTCACCCCTCCACTTT. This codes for CASSQEGADSPLHF.

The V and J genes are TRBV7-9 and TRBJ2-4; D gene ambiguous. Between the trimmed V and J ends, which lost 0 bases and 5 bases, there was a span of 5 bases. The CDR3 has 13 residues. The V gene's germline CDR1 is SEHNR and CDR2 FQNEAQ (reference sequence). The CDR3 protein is CASSLAPENIQYF. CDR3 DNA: TGTGCCAGCAGCTTAGCTCCAGAAAACATTCAGTACTTC.

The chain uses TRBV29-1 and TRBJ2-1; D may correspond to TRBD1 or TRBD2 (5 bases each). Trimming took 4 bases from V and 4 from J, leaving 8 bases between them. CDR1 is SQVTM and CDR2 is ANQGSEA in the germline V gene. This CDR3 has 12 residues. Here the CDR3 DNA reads TGCAGCGTTGGGTGGGGGTACAATGAGCAGTTCTTC. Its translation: CSVGWGYNEQFF.

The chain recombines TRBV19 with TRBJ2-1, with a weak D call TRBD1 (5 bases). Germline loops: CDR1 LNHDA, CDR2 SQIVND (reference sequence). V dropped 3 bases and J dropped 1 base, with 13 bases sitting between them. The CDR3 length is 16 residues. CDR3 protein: CASSILGLGSYNEQFF. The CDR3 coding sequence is TGTGCCAGTAGTATTTTGGGGCTAGGATCCTACAATGAGCAGTTCTTC. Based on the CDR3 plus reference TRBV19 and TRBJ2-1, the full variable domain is DGGITQSPKYLFRKEGQNVTLSCEQNLNHDAMYWYRQDPGQGLRLIYYSQIVNDFQKGDIAEGYSVSREKKESFPLTVTSAQKNPTAFYLCASSILGLGSYNEQFFGPGTRLTVL.

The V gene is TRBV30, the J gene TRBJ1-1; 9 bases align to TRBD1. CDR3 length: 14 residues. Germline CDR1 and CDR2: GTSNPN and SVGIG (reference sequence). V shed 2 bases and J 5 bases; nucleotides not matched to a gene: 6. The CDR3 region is CAWSLGQGATEAFF. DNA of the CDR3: TGTGCCTGGAGTTTGGGACAGGGAGCTACTGAAGCTTTCTTT.

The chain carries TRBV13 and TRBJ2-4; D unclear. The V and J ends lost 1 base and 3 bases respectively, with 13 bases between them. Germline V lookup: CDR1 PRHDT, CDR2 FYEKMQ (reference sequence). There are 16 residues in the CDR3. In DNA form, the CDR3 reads TGTGCCAGCAGCTTAGCTGCAGGCGGAGTCAAAAACATTCAGTACTTC. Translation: CASSLAAGGVKNIQYF.

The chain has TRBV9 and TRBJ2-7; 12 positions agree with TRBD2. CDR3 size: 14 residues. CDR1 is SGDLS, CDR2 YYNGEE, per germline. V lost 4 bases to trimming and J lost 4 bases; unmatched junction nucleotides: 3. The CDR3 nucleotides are TGTGCCAGCAGCTCAGGGACTAGCGGGTACGAGCAGTACTTC. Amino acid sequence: CASSSGTSGYEQYF.

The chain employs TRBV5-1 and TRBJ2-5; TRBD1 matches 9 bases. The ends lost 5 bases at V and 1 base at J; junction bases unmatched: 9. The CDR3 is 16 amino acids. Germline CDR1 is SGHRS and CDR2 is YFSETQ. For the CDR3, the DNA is TGCGCCAGCAGTCTTAGGACAGGGGAGTTCCAAGAGACCCAGTACTTC. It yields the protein CASSLRTGEFQETQYF.

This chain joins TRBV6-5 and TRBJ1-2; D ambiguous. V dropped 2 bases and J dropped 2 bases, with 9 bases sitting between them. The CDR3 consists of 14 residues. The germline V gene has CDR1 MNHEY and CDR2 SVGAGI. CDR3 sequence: CASSYIGGNYGYTF. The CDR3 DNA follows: TGTGCCAGCAGTTACATTGGCGGGAACTATGGCTACACCTTC.

The CDR3 sequence is CASSYNTGLEAFF. DNA for the CDR3: TGTGCCAGCAGTTATAATACAGGGCTTGAAGCTTTCTTT. The chain combines TRBV6-1 with TRBJ1-1, with TRBD1 as a possible D gene (6 bases). V was pared by 5 bases and J by 7 bases, with 14 bases between. The CDR3 is 13 residues long. Germline V gives CDR1 MNHNS, CDR2 SASEGT.

DNA for the CDR3: TGTGCCTGGACTCCAAACGGGGGCCCGGGGGAGACCCAGTACTTC. The encoded protein is CAWTPNGGPGETQYF. This sequence joins TRBV30 and TRBJ2-5; D might be TRBD1 or TRBD2, each matching 6 bases. Trimming took 4 bases from V and 5 from J, leaving 20 bases between them. Germline CDR1 is GTSNPN and CDR2 is SVGIG (reference sequence). This CDR3 is 15 amino acids long.

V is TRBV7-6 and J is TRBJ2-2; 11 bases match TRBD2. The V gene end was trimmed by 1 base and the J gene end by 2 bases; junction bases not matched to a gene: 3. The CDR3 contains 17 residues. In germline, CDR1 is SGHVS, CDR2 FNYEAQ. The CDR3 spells CASSLEGLAVNTGELFF. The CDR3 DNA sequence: TGTGCCAGCAGCTTAGAGGGACTAGCGGTAAACACCGGGGAGCTGTTTTTT.

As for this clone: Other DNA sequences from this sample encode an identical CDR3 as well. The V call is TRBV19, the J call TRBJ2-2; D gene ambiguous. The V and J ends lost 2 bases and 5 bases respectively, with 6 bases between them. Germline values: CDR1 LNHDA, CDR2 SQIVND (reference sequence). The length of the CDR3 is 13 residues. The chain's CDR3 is CASSILVTGELFF. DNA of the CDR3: TGTGCCAGTAGTATACTAGTGACCGGGGAGCTGTTTTTT.

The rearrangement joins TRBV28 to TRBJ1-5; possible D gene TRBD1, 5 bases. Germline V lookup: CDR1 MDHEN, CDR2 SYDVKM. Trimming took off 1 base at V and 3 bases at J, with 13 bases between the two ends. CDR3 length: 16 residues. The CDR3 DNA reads TGTGCCAGCAGTTTATTGTCAGGGATTTACAATCAGCCCCAGCATTTT. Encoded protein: CASSLLSGIYNQPQHF.

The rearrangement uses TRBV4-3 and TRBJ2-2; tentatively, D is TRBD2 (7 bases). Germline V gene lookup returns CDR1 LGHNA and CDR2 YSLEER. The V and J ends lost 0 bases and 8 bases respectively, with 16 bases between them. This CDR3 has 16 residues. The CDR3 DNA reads TGCGCCAGCAGCCAAGATCGGGGGGCGATGTGGGGGGAGCTGTTTTTT. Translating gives CASSQDRGAMWGELFF.